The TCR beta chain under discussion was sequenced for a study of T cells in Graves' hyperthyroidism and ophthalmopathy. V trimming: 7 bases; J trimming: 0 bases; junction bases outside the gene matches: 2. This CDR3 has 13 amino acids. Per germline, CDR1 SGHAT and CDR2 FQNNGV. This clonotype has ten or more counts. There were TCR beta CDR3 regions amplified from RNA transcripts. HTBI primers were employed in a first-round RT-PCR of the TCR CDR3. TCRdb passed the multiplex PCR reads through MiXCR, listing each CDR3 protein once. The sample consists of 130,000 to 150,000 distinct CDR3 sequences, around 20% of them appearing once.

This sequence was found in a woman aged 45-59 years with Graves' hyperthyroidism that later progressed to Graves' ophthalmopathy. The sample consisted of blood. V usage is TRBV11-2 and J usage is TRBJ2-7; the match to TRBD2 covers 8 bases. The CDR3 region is CASKTSVSYEQYF. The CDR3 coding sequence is TGTGCCAGCAAGACTAGCGTCTCCTACGAGCAGTACTTC.